What follows is one TCR beta chain and its context. Its cognate antigen is unknown. This table comes from immunoSEQ multiplex PCR, and its TCRdb copy is limited to in-frame clones, with some not included. The profile shows some 100,000 clones, less than 90% of them singletons. This specimen belongs to a study of T cell responses to AZD1222 COVID-19 vaccine. Broader study findings: Variant regions that are unmutated are reportedly the target of nearly half of spike-specific TCRs.

The CDR3 loop spans 14 amino acids. Germline CDR1 reads SEHNR; CDR2 reads FQNEAQ (reference sequence). After removal of 5 bases from V and 7 bases from J, the junction contained 7 bases not matched to a gene. The chain links TRBV7-9 to TRBJ1-4; 7 positions agree with TRBD1. This specimen was peripheral blood, taken on day 0 of AZD1222 vaccination. This TCR came from an adult in good health. The CDR3 loop is CASSIGRGTEKLFF. In DNA, the CDR3 is TGTGCCAGCAGCATAGGCAGGGGGACTGAAAAACTGTTTTTT.